This T cell receptor beta chain was retrieved from a study of identical twins. Whole-study results and caveats: A partial confounding effect on zero-insertion analyses could come from invariant MAIT and iNKT cells. Within monozygotic twins, out-of-frame TCR alpha sharing was underestimated by the models.

The V gene's germline CDR1 is SGHDT and CDR2 YYEEEE. The CDR3 length is 16 residues. Germline trimming cut 4 bases from V and 3 bases from J; bases unmatched to any gene: 11. Note on this clonotype: Antigen: not known.

Template switching added a universal primer site, and cDNA bore unique molecular identifiers. TCRdb re-derived calls from the 5' RACE reads in MiXCR, one entry per CDR3 protein. The top ten clones hold roughly 3.1% of a sample with roughly 230,000 distinct CDR3 sequences, roughly 8% of them seen once. This sample was shared with a second study, whose subject was yellow fever vaccine responses in identical twins.

This TCR came from a woman aged 18-29 years in good health. This rearrangement joins TRBV5-6 to TRBJ2-7; 9 bases line up with TRBD2. The sample comprised CD8+ T cells sorted from blood. The CDR3 sequence is CASSPEGGSGSYEQYF. CDR3 nucleotides: TGTGCCAGCAGCCCAGAAGGGGGTAGCGGGAGCTACGAGCAGTACTTC.